These T cell receptor beta chains were read from a single sample in a study of cytomegalovirus exposure and HLA in healthy donors. Produced via immunoSEQ multiplex PCR; TCRdb's table is partial and in-frame only. The data show about 73,000 clones, 85% to 95% seen once. Input material: PBMCs. The receptor source for this set is a man between 18 and 29 years old in good health and CMV-seronegative. Each CDR3 is given with its conserved first and last residue. The order of the fields is J gene, D gene, clone size, V gene, CDR3 protein, CDR3 DNA. A D gene is named only where the DNA matches it firmly. Not all rows give a size; the values are once, few, many and, for expanded clones, a class.

j_call: TRBJ2-1; d_call: NA; clone_size: NA; v_call: TRBV7-9; cdr3_aa: CASSSTGIEQFF; cdr3_nt: TGTGCCAGCAGCTCCACAGGGATTGAGCAGTTCTTC
j_call: TRBJ2-4; d_call: NA; clone_size: NA; v_call: TRBV2; cdr3_aa: CASSESLAKNIQYF; cdr3_nt: TGTGCCAGCAGTGAAAGCCTAGCCAAAAACATTCAGTACTTC
j_call: TRBJ1-1; d_call: TRBD1; clone_size: NA; v_call: TRBV28; cdr3_aa: CASSDRGSTEAFF; cdr3_nt: TGTGCCAGCAGTGACAGGGGCAGCACTGAAGCTTTCTTT
j_call: TRBJ2-1; d_call: NA; clone_size: NA; v_call: TRBV28; cdr3_aa: CASSLPGSDEQFF; cdr3_nt: TGTGCCAGCAGTTTACCAGGGTCGGATGAGCAGTTCTTC
j_call: TRBJ1-1; d_call: TRBD1; clone_size: NA; v_call: TRBV7-9; cdr3_aa: CASSSVPGQGALEAFF; cdr3_nt: TGTGCCAGCAGCTCAGTGCCGGGACAGGGGGCTTTGGAAGCTTTCTTT
j_call: TRBJ1-2; d_call: NA; clone_size: NA; v_call: TRBV19; cdr3_aa: CASKTGWLNHNYGYTF; cdr3_nt: TGTGCCAGTAAAACAGGATGGCTTAACCATAACTATGGCTACACCTTC
j_call: TRBJ2-7; d_call: NA; clone_size: NA; v_call: TRBV4-1; cdr3_aa: CASSQDGAPRDEQYF; cdr3_nt: TGCGCCAGCAGCCAAGATGGAGCCCCCCGTGACGAGCAGTACTTC
j_call: TRBJ1-3; d_call: TRBD1; clone_size: once; v_call: TRBV7-9; cdr3_aa: CASSLYLGQIPFSGNTIYF; cdr3_nt: TGTGCCAGCAGCTTATATTTGGGACAGATCCCCTTCTCTGGAAACACCATATATTTT
j_call: TRBJ2-2; d_call: NA; clone_size: NA; v_call: TRBV18; cdr3_aa: CASSGPRVSGGELFF; cdr3_nt: TGTGCCAGCTCAGGACCCAGGGTTAGCGGCGGGGAGCTGTTTTTT
j_call: TRBJ1-2; d_call: TRBD1; clone_size: NA; v_call: TRBV5-6; cdr3_aa: CASSSFRQGEGYTF; cdr3_nt: TGTGCCAGCAGCTCATTTAGACAGGGGGAAGGCTACACCTTC
j_call: TRBJ1-3; d_call: NA; clone_size: NA; v_call: TRBV6-5; cdr3_aa: CASTERGLGNTIYF; cdr3_nt: TGTGCCAGCACCGAAAGGGGACTTGGAAACACCATATATTTT
j_call: TRBJ2-3; d_call: TRBD2; clone_size: NA; v_call: TRBV27; cdr3_aa: CASSLSRGLGVRVDTQYF; cdr3_nt: TGTGCCAGCAGTTTATCGAGGGGACTAGGGGTTAGAGTGGATACGCAGTATTTT
j_call: TRBJ1-1; d_call: NA; clone_size: once; v_call: TRBV9; cdr3_aa: CASSPGENTEAFF; cdr3_nt: TGTGCCAGCAGCCCCGGGGAGAACACTGAAGCTTTCTTT
j_call: TRBJ1-1; d_call: TRBD1; clone_size: NA; v_call: TRBV19; cdr3_aa: CASSTDRDSSEAFF; cdr3_nt: TGTGCCAGTAGTACCGACCGGGACAGTTCTGAAGCTTTCTTT
j_call: TRBJ2-3; d_call: TRBD1; clone_size: few; v_call: TRBV29-1; cdr3_aa: CSVLNSVQGATQYF; cdr3_nt: TGCAGCGTTCTTAACAGCGTACAGGGGGCTACGCAGTATTTT
j_call: TRBJ2-3; d_call: NA; clone_size: once; v_call: TRBV19; cdr3_aa: CASSTGQPQYF; cdr3_nt: TGTGCCAGTAGTACGGGTCAGCCCCAGTATTTT
j_call: TRBJ2-5; d_call: NA; clone_size: NA; v_call: TRBV5-1; cdr3_aa: CASSLQATDGETQYF; cdr3_nt: TGCGCCAGCAGCTTGCAAGCGACAGACGGGGAGACCCAGTACTTC
j_call: TRBJ2-7; d_call: NA; clone_size: NA; v_call: TRBV4-1; cdr3_aa: CASSQVDSPNYEQYF; cdr3_nt: TGCGCCAGCAGCCAAGTCGATTCGCCCAACTACGAGCAGTACTTC
j_call: TRBJ2-7; d_call: NA; clone_size: NA; v_call: TRBV21-1; cdr3_aa: CASSKVVRGGQYEQYF; cdr3_nt: TGTGCCAGCAGCAAAGTTGTGCGGGGGGGCCAGTACGAGCAGTACTTC
j_call: TRBJ1-1; d_call: NA; clone_size: NA; v_call: TRBV7-9; cdr3_aa: CASSLTGIEAFF; cdr3_nt: TGTGCCAGCAGCCTAACAGGGATAGAAGCTTTCTTT
j_call: TRBJ2-3; d_call: NA; clone_size: few; v_call: TRBV30; cdr3_aa: CAWVGGLTWTDTQYF; cdr3_nt: TGTGCCTGGGTCGGGGGGCTGACTTGGACAGATACGCAGTATTTT
j_call: TRBJ1-3; d_call: NA; clone_size: NA; v_call: TRBV9; cdr3_aa: CASSVGAAGNTIYF; cdr3_nt: TGTGCCAGCAGCGTAGGGGCCGCTGGAAACACCATATATTTT
j_call: TRBJ1-5; d_call: TRBD1; clone_size: NA; v_call: TRBV5-3; cdr3_aa: CARSLHDREGNQPQHF; cdr3_nt: TGTGCCAGAAGTCTTCACGACAGGGAGGGCAATCAGCCCCAGCATTTT
j_call: TRBJ1-3; d_call: TRBD1; clone_size: NA; v_call: TRBV7-9; cdr3_aa: CASAAQGVSGNTIYF; cdr3_nt: TGTGCCAGCGCTGCGCAGGGGGTCTCTGGAAACACCATATATTTT
j_call: TRBJ2-7; d_call: NA; clone_size: NA; v_call: TRBV7-9; cdr3_aa: CASRSPPRFEQYF; cdr3_nt: TGTGCCAGCAGGTCACCGCCTAGGTTCGAGCAGTACTTC
j_call: TRBJ1-3; d_call: NA; clone_size: NA; v_call: TRBV4-1; cdr3_aa: CASSQDFGAISGNTIYF; cdr3_nt: TGCGCCAGCAGCCAAGATTTCGGAGCCATCTCTGGAAACACCATATATTTT
j_call: TRBJ2-7; d_call: NA; clone_size: NA; v_call: TRBV9; cdr3_aa: CASSGGLGNYEQYF; cdr3_nt: TGTGCCAGCAGCGGAGGCCTTGGTAACTACGAGCAGTACTTC
j_call: TRBJ1-1; d_call: NA; clone_size: NA; v_call: TRBV5-1; cdr3_aa: CASSLRLSGEAEAFF; cdr3_nt: TGCGCCAGCAGCTTGCGGCTGTCTGGGGAGGCTGAAGCTTTCTTT
j_call: TRBJ2-2; d_call: NA; clone_size: NA; v_call: TRBV27; cdr3_aa: CASTLAGTTHTGELFF; cdr3_nt: TGTGCCAGCACCCTGGCCGGGACAACCCACACCGGGGAGCTGTTTTTT
j_call: TRBJ2-1; d_call: TRBD2; clone_size: NA; v_call: TRBV6-5; cdr3_aa: CASSTGGPSNEQFF; cdr3_nt: TGTGCCAGCAGCACGGGGGGGCCTTCGAATGAGCAGTTCTTC
j_call: TRBJ2-5; d_call: TRBD2; clone_size: NA; v_call: TRBV28; cdr3_aa: CASSYGLAGGKETQYF; cdr3_nt: TGTGCCAGCAGTTACGGACTAGCGGGGGGAAAAGAGACCCAGTACTTC
j_call: TRBJ1-6; d_call: TRBD1; clone_size: NA; v_call: TRBV7-8; cdr3_aa: CASSTRQGYGSPLHF; cdr3_nt: TGTGCCAGCAGCACCCGACAGGGGTACGGTTCACCCCTCCACTTT
j_call: TRBJ2-3; d_call: NA; clone_size: NA; v_call: TRBV7-6; cdr3_aa: CASSLSGTATSTDTQYF; cdr3_nt: TGTGCCAGCAGCCTAAGTGGGACTGCTACTAGCACAGATACGCAGTATTTT
j_call: TRBJ2-1; d_call: TRBD1; clone_size: NA; v_call: TRBV19; cdr3_aa: CASSAQGAYNEQFF; cdr3_nt: TGTGCCAGTAGTGCTCAGGGGGCGTACAATGAGCAGTTCTTC
j_call: TRBJ2-3; d_call: TRBD2; clone_size: NA; v_call: TRBV7-6; cdr3_aa: CASSLEGRGTSDGTQYF; cdr3_nt: TGTGCCAGCAGCTTAGAGGGGCGGGGGACTAGTGATGGTACGCAGTATTTT
j_call: TRBJ1-5; d_call: TRBD1; clone_size: NA; v_call: TRBV9; cdr3_aa: CASSVAPGGNQPQHF; cdr3_nt: TGTGCCAGCAGCGTAGCTCCAGGGGGTAATCAGCCCCAGCATTTT
j_call: TRBJ2-7; d_call: TRBD2; clone_size: NA; v_call: TRBV9; cdr3_aa: CASSVAPGGAAAYEQYF; cdr3_nt: TGTGCCAGCAGCGTAGCCCCCGGGGGGGCTGCGGCCTACGAGCAGTACTTC
j_call: TRBJ1-5; d_call: NA; clone_size: NA; v_call: TRBV11-2; cdr3_aa: CASSLGTTPNQPQHF; cdr3_nt: TGTGCCAGCAGCTTAGGAACAACCCCAAATCAGCCCCAGCATTTT
j_call: TRBJ1-1; d_call: TRBD1; clone_size: NA; v_call: TRBV5-1; cdr3_aa: CASSFRQGNLNTEAFF; cdr3_nt: TGCGCCAGCAGCTTCAGACAGGGCAACCTGAACACTGAAGCTTTCTTT
j_call: TRBJ2-6; d_call: NA; clone_size: NA; v_call: TRBV27; cdr3_aa: CATSPTGGASGANVLTF; cdr3_nt: TGTGCCACCTCTCCTACGGGGGGCGCCTCTGGGGCCAACGTCCTGACTTTC
j_call: TRBJ1-5; d_call: NA; clone_size: NA; v_call: TRBV11-2; cdr3_aa: CASSLGVSRSNQPQHF; cdr3_nt: TGTGCCAGCAGCTTAGGAGTTTCCAGGAGCAATCAGCCCCAGCATTTT
j_call: TRBJ1-2; d_call: TRBD1; clone_size: NA; v_call: TRBV5-1; cdr3_aa: CASSPRDRKTGGYTF; cdr3_nt: TGCGCCAGTAGCCCTCGGGACAGAAAAACCGGAGGCTACACCTTC
j_call: TRBJ2-3; d_call: TRBD2; clone_size: NA; v_call: TRBV5-1; cdr3_aa: CASSLDGRGTDTQYF; cdr3_nt: TGCGCCAGCAGCTTGGATGGGAGGGGCACAGATACGCAGTATTTT
j_call: TRBJ2-5; d_call: NA; clone_size: once; v_call: TRBV7-3; cdr3_aa: CASSLSSYETQYF; cdr3_nt: TGTGCCAGCAGCTTATCTAGTTACGAGACCCAGTACTTC
j_call: TRBJ2-3; d_call: TRBD1; clone_size: NA; v_call: TRBV4-3; cdr3_aa: CASSQRTGMDTQYF; cdr3_nt: TGCGCCAGCAGCCAGCGGACAGGGATGGATACGCAGTATTTT
j_call: TRBJ2-2; d_call: TRBD1; clone_size: NA; v_call: TRBV11-2; cdr3_aa: CASSPPRTGATGELFF; cdr3_nt: TGTGCCAGCAGCCCTCCTCGTACAGGGGCCACCGGGGAGCTGTTTTTT
j_call: TRBJ2-7; d_call: NA; clone_size: NA; v_call: TRBV19; cdr3_aa: CASSTRGSDEQYF; cdr3_nt: TGTGCCAGTAGTACAAGAGGTTCTGACGAGCAGTACTTC
j_call: TRBJ2-5; d_call: NA; clone_size: few; v_call: TRBV19; cdr3_aa: CATSFTRAGETQYF; cdr3_nt: TGTGCCACCTCGTTTACCAGGGCTGGAGAGACCCAGTACTTC
j_call: TRBJ1-5; d_call: NA; clone_size: NA; v_call: TRBV19; cdr3_aa: CASSTTGHQPQHF; cdr3_nt: TGTGCCAGTAGTACGACAGGTCATCAGCCCCAGCATTTT
j_call: TRBJ1-5; d_call: TRBD1; clone_size: NA; v_call: TRBV29-1; cdr3_aa: CSVGQGNQPQHF; cdr3_nt: TGCAGCGTAGGACAGGGGAATCAGCCCCAGCATTTT
j_call: TRBJ1-1; d_call: NA; clone_size: NA; v_call: TRBV7-3; cdr3_aa: CASSLRSTGTGNMNTEAFF; cdr3_nt: TGTGCCAGCAGCTTAAGATCCACAGGGACCGGGAACATGAACACTGAAGCTTTCTTT
j_call: TRBJ2-1; d_call: NA; clone_size: NA; v_call: TRBV19; cdr3_aa: CASSIGSRIDNEQFF; cdr3_nt: TGTGCCAGTAGTATAGGAAGCAGGATAGACAATGAGCAGTTCTTC